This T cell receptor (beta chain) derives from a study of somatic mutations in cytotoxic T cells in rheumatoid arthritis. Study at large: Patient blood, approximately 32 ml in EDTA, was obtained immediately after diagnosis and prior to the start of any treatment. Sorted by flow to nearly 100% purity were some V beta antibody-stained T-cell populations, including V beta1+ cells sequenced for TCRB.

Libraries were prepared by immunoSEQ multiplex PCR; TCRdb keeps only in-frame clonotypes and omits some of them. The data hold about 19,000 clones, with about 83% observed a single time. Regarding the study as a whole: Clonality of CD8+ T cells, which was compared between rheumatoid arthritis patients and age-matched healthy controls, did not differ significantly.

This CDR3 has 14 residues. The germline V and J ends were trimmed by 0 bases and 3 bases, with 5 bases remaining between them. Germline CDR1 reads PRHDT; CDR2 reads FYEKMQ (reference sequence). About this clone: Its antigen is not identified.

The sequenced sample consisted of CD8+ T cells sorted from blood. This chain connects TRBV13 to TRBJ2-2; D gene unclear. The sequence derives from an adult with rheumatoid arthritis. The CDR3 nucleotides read TGTGCCAGCAGCTTAGGCCTCGACACCGGGGAGCTGTTTTTT. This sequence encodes CASSLGLDTGELFF.